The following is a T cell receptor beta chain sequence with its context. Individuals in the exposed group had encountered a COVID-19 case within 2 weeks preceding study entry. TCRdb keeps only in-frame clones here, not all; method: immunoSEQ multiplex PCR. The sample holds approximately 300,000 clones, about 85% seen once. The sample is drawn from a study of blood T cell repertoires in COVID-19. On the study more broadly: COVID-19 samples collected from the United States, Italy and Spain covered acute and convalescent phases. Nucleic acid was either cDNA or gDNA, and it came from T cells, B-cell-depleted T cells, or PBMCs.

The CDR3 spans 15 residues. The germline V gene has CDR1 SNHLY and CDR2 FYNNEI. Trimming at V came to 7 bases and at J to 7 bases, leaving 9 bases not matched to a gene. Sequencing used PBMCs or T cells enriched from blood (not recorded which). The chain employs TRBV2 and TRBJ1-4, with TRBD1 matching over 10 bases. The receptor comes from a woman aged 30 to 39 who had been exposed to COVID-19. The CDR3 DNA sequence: TGTGCCAGCAAGTATTACGGGACAGGGGTTGAAAAACTGTTTTTT. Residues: CASKYYGTGVEKLFF.